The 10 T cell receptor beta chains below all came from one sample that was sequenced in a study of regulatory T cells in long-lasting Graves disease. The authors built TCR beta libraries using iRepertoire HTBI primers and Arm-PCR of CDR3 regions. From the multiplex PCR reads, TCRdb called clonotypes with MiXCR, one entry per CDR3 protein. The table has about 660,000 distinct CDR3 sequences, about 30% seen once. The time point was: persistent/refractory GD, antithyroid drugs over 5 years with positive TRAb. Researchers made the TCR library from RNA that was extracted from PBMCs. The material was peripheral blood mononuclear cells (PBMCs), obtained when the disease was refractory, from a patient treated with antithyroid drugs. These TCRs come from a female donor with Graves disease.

This CDR3 is CAIRRQTSSPTDTQYF. The CDR3 DNA reads as TGTGCCATCAGGCGACAGACTAGTAGTCCCACAGATACGCAGTATTTT. The chain has TRBV10-3 and TRBJ2-3, with a tentative D call TRBD2 (6 bases). The CDR3 is 16 residues long. Germline CDR1 and CDR2: ENHRY and SYGVKD. V lost 6 bases and J lost 2, with 18 bases in between.

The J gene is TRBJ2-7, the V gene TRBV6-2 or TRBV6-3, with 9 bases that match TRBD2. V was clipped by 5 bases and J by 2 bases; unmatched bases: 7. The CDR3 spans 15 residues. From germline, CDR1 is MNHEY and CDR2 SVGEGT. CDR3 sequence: CASSEEAGGTYEQYF. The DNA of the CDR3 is TGTGCCAGCAGTGAGGAAGCGGGAGGCACCTACGAGCAGTACTTC.

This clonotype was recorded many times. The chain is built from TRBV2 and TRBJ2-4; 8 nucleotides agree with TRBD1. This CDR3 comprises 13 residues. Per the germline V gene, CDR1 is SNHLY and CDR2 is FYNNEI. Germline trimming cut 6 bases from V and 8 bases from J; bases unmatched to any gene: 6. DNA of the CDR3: TGTGCCAGCAGGACAGGGGCTGTCGACATTCAGTACTTC. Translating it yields CASRTGAVDIQYF. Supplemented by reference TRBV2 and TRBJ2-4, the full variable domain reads EPEVTQTPSHQVTQMGQEVILRCVPISNHLYFYWYRQILGQKVEFLVSFYNNEISEKSEIFDDQFSVERPDGSNFTLKIRSTKLEDSAMYFCASRTGAVDIQYFGAGTRLSVL.

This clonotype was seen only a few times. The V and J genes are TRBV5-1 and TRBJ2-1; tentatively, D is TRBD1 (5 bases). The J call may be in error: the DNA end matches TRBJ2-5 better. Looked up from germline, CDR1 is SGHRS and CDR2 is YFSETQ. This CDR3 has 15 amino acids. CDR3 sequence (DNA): TGCGCCAGCAACAGACAGCCTCCCTACCAAGAGACCCAGTACTTC. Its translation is CASNRQPPYQETQYF.

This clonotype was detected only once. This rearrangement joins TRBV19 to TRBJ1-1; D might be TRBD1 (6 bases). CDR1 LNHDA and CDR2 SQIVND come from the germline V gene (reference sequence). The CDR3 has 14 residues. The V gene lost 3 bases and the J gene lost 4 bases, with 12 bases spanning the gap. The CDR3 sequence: CASSITGTITEAFF. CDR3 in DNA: TGTGCCAGTAGTATCACAGGGACTATCACTGAAGCTTTCTTT.

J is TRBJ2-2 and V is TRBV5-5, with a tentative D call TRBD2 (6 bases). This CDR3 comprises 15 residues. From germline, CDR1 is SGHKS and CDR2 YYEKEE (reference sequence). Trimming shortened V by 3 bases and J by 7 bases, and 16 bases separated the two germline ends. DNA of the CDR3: TGTGCCAGCAGCTCGGGCGCGGGAACTCACGGGGAGCTGTTTTTT. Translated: CASSSGAGTHGELFF.

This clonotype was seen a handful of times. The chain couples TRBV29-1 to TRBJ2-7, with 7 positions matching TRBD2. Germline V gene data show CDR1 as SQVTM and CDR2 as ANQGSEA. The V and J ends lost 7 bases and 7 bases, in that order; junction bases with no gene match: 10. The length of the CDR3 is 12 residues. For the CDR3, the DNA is TGCAGCGCCGGGCCTTCGGGGGGTGAGCAGTACTTC. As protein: CSAGPSGGEQYF.

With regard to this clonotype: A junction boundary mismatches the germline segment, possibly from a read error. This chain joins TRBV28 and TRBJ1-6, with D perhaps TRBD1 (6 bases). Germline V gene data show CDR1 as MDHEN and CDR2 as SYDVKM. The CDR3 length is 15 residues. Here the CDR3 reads CASSLQGNDNSPPHF. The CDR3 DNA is TGTGCCAGCAGTTTACAGGGGAACGATAATTCACCCCCCCACTTT. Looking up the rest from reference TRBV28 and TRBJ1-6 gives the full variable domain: DVKVTQSSRYLVKRTGEKVFLECVQDMDHENMFWYRQDPGLGLRLIYFSYDVKMKEKGDIPEGYSVSREKKERFSLILESASTNQTSMYLCASSLQGNDNSPPHFGNGTRLTVT.

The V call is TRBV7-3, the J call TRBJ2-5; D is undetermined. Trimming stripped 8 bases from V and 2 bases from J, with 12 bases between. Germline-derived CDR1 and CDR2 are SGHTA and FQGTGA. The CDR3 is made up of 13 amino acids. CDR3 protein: CASAGLRQETQYF. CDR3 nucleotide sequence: TGTGCCAGCGCAGGTTTACGTCAAGAGACCCAGTACTTC.

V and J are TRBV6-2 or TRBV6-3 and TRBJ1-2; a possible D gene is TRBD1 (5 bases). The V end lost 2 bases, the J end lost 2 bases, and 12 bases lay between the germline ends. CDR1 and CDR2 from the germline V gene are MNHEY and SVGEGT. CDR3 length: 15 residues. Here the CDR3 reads CASSYRDPRNYGYTF. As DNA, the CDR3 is TGTGCCAGCAGTTACCGGGACCCCCGAAACTATGGCTACACCTTC.